Each of the 19 T cell receptor beta chains below was sequenced from the same sample in a study of tumor T cells in aggressive B-cell lymphoma. Assay used: immunoSEQ multiplex PCR; TCRdb lists only in-frame clones, some missing. The sample consists of over a thousand clones, 97% of them appearing once. Sequenced material: tumor tissue. The origin of the receptors is an adult with diffuse large B cell lymphoma.

V usage is TRBV19 and J usage is TRBJ1-5; D gene unclear. Trimming shortened V by 1 base and J by 1 base, and 8 bases separated the two germline ends. Germline lookup yields CDR1 LNHDA and CDR2 SQIVND (reference sequence). The CDR3 spans 15 residues. CDR3 DNA: TGTGCCAGTAGTATAGTTCAGGAAAGCAATCAGCCCCAGCATTTT. Protein sequence: CASSIVQESNQPQHF.

The rearrangement uses TRBV7-8 and TRBJ2-5; 12 positions agree with TRBD2. The germline CDR1 and CDR2 sequences are SGHVS and FQNEAQ. The CDR3 consists of 15 residues. Losses at the gene ends were 9 bases for V and 2 bases for J; bases not matched to a gene: 7. The CDR3 nucleotides read TGTGCCAGTACTAGCGGGGGGCCGGAGCAAGAGACCCAGTACTTC. It translates to CASTSGGPEQETQYF.

V gene TRBV19 combines with J gene TRBJ1-5, with D perhaps TRBD1 (5 bases). CDR3 size: 14 residues. Germline V gives CDR1 LNHDA, CDR2 SQIVND (reference sequence). The V gene lost 7 bases and the J gene lost 14 bases, with 24 bases spanning the gap. The CDR3 DNA reads as TGTGCCAGTACTCATGAGCGGGGTTTGGGGCTGGAGCATTTT. This encodes CASTHERGLGLEHF.

This clone has only one observation. The V gene is TRBV30, the J gene TRBJ2-7, with D possibly matching TRBD1 (5 bases). V was clipped by 3 bases and J by 0 bases, with 6 bases between them. The CDR3 covers 12 residues. Germline V gene sequence: CDR1 GTSNPN, CDR2 SVGIG (reference sequence). CDR3 amino acids: CAWSTGSYEQYF. For the CDR3, the DNA is TGTGCCTGGAGCACAGGCTCCTACGAGCAGTACTTC.

The chain carries TRBV13 and TRBJ2-7; perhaps TRBD1 as D (6 bases). Between the trimmed V and J ends, which lost 5 bases and 7 bases, there was a span of 12 bases. The V gene's germline CDR1 is PRHDT and CDR2 FYEKMQ (reference sequence). The CDR3 sequence is 12 residues long. DNA for the CDR3: TGTGCCAGCAGCCCGTTACAGGGTGAGCAGTACTTC. Encoded protein: CASSPLQGEQYF.

The genes are TRBV12-5 and TRBJ2-1; TRBD1 matches 9 bases. V dropped 4 bases and J dropped 8; count of bases not matched to a gene: 12. Germline CDR1 is LGHNT and CDR2 is FRNRAP. The CDR3 contains 16 residues. The CDR3 nucleotides read TGTGCTAGTGGTTCCACCGACAGGGGGTTGTGGTATGAGCAGTTCTTC. As protein: CASGSTDRGLWYEQFF.

V gene TRBV29-1 combines with J gene TRBJ2-5, with 13 bases fitting TRBD2. From germline, CDR1 is SQVTM and CDR2 ANQGSEA. The J segment lost 4 bases and the V segment lost 6 bases, leaving 5 bases of the junction unmatched. This CDR3 is built from 14 residues. The CDR3 loop is CSVRTSGGVETQYF. As DNA, the CDR3 is TGCAGCGTCAGGACTAGCGGGGGAGTAGAGACCCAGTACTTC. The whole variable domain, remainder taken from reference TRBV29-1 and TRBJ2-5, is SAVISQKPSRDICQRGTSLTIQCQVDSQVTMMFWYRQQPGQSLTLIATANQGSEATYESGFVIDKFPISRPNLTFSTLTVSNMSPEDSSIYLCSVRTSGGVETQYFGPGTRLLVL.

The chain couples TRBV9 to TRBJ2-1; tentative D call: TRBD2 (7 bases). V dropped 2 bases and J dropped 9 bases, with 12 bases sitting between them. Germline assignment: CDR1 SGDLS and CDR2 YYNGEE. This CDR3 spans 13 amino acids. CDR3 bases: TGTGCCAGCAGCGTTACGGGGGGCGCTGAGCAGTTCTTC. The encoded protein is CASSVTGGAEQFF.

The V gene is TRBV5-6, the J gene TRBJ1-2; D is uncertain. V was cut by 6 bases and J by 7 bases, with 16 bases left in between. The germline V gene has CDR1 SGHDT and CDR2 YYEEEE. The CDR3 is 13 amino acids. CDR3 nucleotides: TGTGCCAGCACCCCGCGGGGAGGGTTTGGCTACACCTTC. This encodes CASTPRGGFGYTF.

The chain employs TRBV5-1 and TRBJ2-3, with TRBD1 matching 12 bases. The CDR3 consists of 16 residues. The V gene end was trimmed by 4 bases and the J gene end by 6 bases; junction bases not matched to a gene: 9. Per germline, CDR1 SGHRS and CDR2 YFSETQ. CDR3 in amino acids: CASSLGQGALTDTQYF. In DNA, the CDR3 is TGCGCCAGCAGCCTGGGACAGGGGGCGCTGACTGATACGCAGTATTTT.

This rearrangement joins TRBV5-1 to TRBJ1-1; no clear D gene. Germline V gives CDR1 SGHRS, CDR2 YFSETQ. The ends were cut back, 0 bases at V and 7 bases at J, with 13 bases in the middle. The length of the CDR3 is 14 residues. CDR3 in amino acids: CASSLGQDWGEAFF. For the CDR3, the DNA is TGCGCCAGCAGCTTGGGGCAGGACTGGGGTGAAGCTTTCTTT.

To note about this clone: At one of its ends the junction is not consistent with the germline gene, which may arise from a read error. The CDR3 reads CTWSGQSNYGYTF. CDR3 nucleotide sequence: TGTACCTGGAGTGGACAGTCAAACTATGGCTACACCTTC. The J gene is TRBJ1-2, the V gene TRBV30, with D tentatively TRBD1 (6 bases). This CDR3 is built from 13 residues. Germline V lookup: CDR1 GTSNPN, CDR2 SVGIG (reference sequence). The complete variable domain, with remaining parts taken from reference TRBV30 and TRBJ1-2, reads SQTIHQWPATLVQPVGSPLSLECTVEGTSNPNLYWYRQAAGRGLQLLFYSVGIGQISSEVPQNLSASRPQDRQFILSSKKLLLSDSGFYLCTWSGQSNYGYTFGSGTRLTVV.

The rearrangement links TRBV7-5 to TRBJ2-6; the D call TRBD1 from the table was never checked on the DNA. TRBV7-5 is described as a pseudogene. The CDR3 runs to 18 residues. The DNA for the CDR3 is TGTGCCAGAACCCTGCGCTCAAGTAGACAAAGTCGGGCCAACGTCCTGACTTTC. Translated: CARTLRSSRQSRANVLTF.

The V gene is TRBV6-6, the J gene TRBJ2-5; a weak D match, TRBD1 (6 bases). Trimming took 2 bases from V and 4 from J, leaving 8 bases between them. Germline CDR1 and CDR2: MNHNY and SVGAGI (reference sequence). The CDR3 is made up of 13 amino acids. CDR3 DNA: TGTGCCAGCAGTTACGTCAGGGGAGAGACCCAGTACTTC. It codes for CASSYVRGETQYF.

V is TRBV19 and J is TRBJ2-3, with 8 bases that match TRBD1. Losses at the gene ends were 7 bases for V and 4 bases for J; bases not matched to a gene: 13. In germline, CDR1 is LNHDA, CDR2 SQIVND (reference sequence). This CDR3 is 16 amino acids long. The CDR3: CASNDWAGGIADTQYF. CDR3 sequence (DNA): TGTGCCAGTAACGACTGGGCAGGGGGCATCGCAGATACGCAGTATTTT.

The rearrangement uses TRBV18 and TRBJ2-2; no clear D. CDR3 length: 13 amino acids. V was cut by 2 bases and J by 6 bases, with 7 bases left in between. Germline CDR1 reads KGHSH; CDR2 reads LQKENI. The chain's CDR3 is CASSPSLAGELFF. The CDR3 DNA reads TGTGCCAGCTCACCAAGCCTCGCCGGGGAGCTGTTTTTT.

V is TRBV5-1 and J is TRBJ2-7; possibly TRBD2 for D (6 bases). The germline CDR1 and CDR2 sequences are SGHRS and YFSETQ. This CDR3 has 13 residues. V lost 2 bases and J lost 3, with 9 bases in between. In DNA form, the CDR3 reads TGCGCCAGCAGCTTTCGGGAGAACTACGAGCAGTACTTC. Amino acids: CASSFRENYEQYF.

The chain has TRBV5-1 and TRBJ2-3; the D gene is possibly TRBD2 (6 bases). Trimming took off 0 bases at V and 1 base at J, with 12 bases between the two ends. Germline V gives CDR1 SGHRS, CDR2 YFSETQ. This CDR3 has 16 amino acids. CDR3: CASSLARRGGTDTQYF. DNA of the CDR3: TGCGCCAGCAGCTTGGCCCGGCGGGGTGGCACAGATACGCAGTATTTT. The full variable domain, in which reference TRBV5-1 and TRBJ2-3 provide the parts outside the CDR3, is KAGVTQTPRYLIKTRGQQVTLSCSPISGHRSVSWYQQTPGQGLQFLFEYFSETQRNKGNFPGRFSGRQFSNSRSEMNVSTLELGDSALYLCASSLARRGGTDTQYFGPGTRLTVL.

The genes are TRBV6-5 and TRBJ1-4; D might be TRBD1 (6 bases). The germline V gene has CDR1 MNHEY and CDR2 SVGAGI. The CDR3 covers 15 residues. The V end lost 4 bases, the J end lost 10 bases, and 19 bases lay between the germline ends. The CDR3 DNA sequence: TGTGCCAGCAGTTCACGCGCCGGGACAAAAGGAAAACTGTTTTTT. It codes for CASSSRAGTKGKLFF.